These T cell receptor beta chains were read from a single sample in a study of cytomegalovirus exposure and HLA in healthy donors. Libraries were prepared by immunoSEQ multiplex PCR; TCRdb keeps only in-frame clonotypes and omits some of them. The table has roughly 60,000 clones, 92% seen once. The specimen sequenced was PBMCs. The receptor set was obtained from a young woman in good health and CMV-seronegative. Each CDR3 is given with its conserved first and last residue.

len	j_gene	v_gene	CDR3aa
13	TRBJ1-2	TRBV4-1	CASSQVLGDGYTF
15	TRBJ1-4	TRBV19	CASSPRTDRRSNLFF
15	TRBJ2-2	TRBV6-5	CASSRTLGEAGELFF
13	TRBJ1-1	TRBV5-1	CASSLEQQTEAFF
17	TRBJ2-2	TRBV5-6	CASSLGLGQGNTGELFF
12	TRBJ2-7	TRBV7-2	CASSLDRVEQYF
15	TRBJ1-4	TRBV6-5	CASSYSEDGGEKLFF
14	TRBJ1-1	TRBV5-1	CASSLWEGNTEAFF
14	TRBJ2-5	TRBV28	CASRGWEWQETQYF
16	TRBJ1-4	TRBV7-9	CASSLVGQGTNEKLFF
14	TRBJ2-2	TRBV6-1	CASRRDPSTGELFF
16	TRBJ2-2	TRBV5-1	CASSFSGRMNTGELFF
16	TRBJ1-2	TRBV11-2	CASTPLAGRINYGYTF
16	TRBJ1-5	TRBV4-1	CASSHRQGTNNQPQHF
15	TRBJ1-6	TRBV19	CASSPQGAGNSPLHF
10	TRBJ2-7	TRBV20-1	CSASNHEQYF
13	TRBJ2-3	TRBV5-1	CASGGEAGDTQYF
14	TRBJ2-1	TRBV7-2	CASSAGQIYNEQFF
17	TRBJ2-6	TRBV19	CASRNRDRGSGANVLTF
13	TRBJ2-2	TRBV6-5	CASSYDSTGELFF
15	TRBJ1-5	TRBV5-1	CASSLGSSGMEPQHF
16	TRBJ1-1	TRBV27	CASSLSHPQGPTEAFF
16	TRBJ2-1	TRBV5-1	CASSSQPGQGAYEQFF
15	TRBJ2-5	TRBV7-7	CASSLYRGKQETQYF
16	TRBJ1-1	TRBV6-5	CASSYRRTGSNTEAFF
15	TRBJ2-7	TRBV7-9	CASSPWREGSYEQYF
18	TRBJ2-3	TRBV6-1	CASSDKEGLAGDTDTQYF
15	TRBJ2-7	TRBV27	CASSFSGGAAYEQYF
13	TRBJ1-5	TRBV6-6	CASVTYSNQPQHF
15	TRBJ2-2	TRBV25-1	CASSVMDRDTGELFF
15	TRBJ1-5	TRBV7-2	CASSPVGGAAQPQHF
13	TRBJ1-2	TRBV28	CASSPGRTETYTF
14	TRBJ1-1	TRBV6-5	CASSYGLGNTEAFF
14	TRBJ1-1	TRBV5-1	CASSSIDRGTEAFF
14	TRBJ2-7	TRBV2	CATQGQGSPYEQYF
14	TRBJ1-3	TRBV5-6	CASSLGQGGNTIYF
14	TRBJ1-5	TRBV7-2	CASSRDRGNQPQHF
15	TRBJ2-7	TRBV4-1	CASSPDPGFSYEQYF
14	TRBJ1-1	TRBV7-9	CASSLRDRGTEAFF
14	TRBJ2-3	TRBV19	CASRASGRTDTQYF
15	TRBJ1-3	TRBV6-6	CASSPLQGAGNTIYF
12	TRBJ1-2	TRBV28	CASSLGVYGYTF
14	TRBJ2-1	TRBV9	CASSVSGGINEQFF
12	TRBJ2-7	TRBV29-1	CSVATGSYEQYF
18	TRBJ1-4	TRBV7-9	CASSLARDSETTNEKLFF